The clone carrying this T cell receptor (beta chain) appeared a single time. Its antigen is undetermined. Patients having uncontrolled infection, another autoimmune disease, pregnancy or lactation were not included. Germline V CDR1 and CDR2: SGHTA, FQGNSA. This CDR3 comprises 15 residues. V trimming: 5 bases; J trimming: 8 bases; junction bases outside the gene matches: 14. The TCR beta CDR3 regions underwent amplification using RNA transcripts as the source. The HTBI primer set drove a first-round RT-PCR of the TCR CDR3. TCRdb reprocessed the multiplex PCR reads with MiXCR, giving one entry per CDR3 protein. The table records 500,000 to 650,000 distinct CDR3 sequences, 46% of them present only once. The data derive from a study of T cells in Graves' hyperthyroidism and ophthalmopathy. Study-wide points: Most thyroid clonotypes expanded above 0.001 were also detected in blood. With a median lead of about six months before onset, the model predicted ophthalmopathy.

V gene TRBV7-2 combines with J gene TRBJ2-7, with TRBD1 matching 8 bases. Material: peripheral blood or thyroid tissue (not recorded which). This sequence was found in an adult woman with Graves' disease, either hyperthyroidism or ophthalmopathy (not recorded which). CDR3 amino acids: CASSAWDRFLIQQYF. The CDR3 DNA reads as TGTGCCAGCAGCGCCTGGGACAGGTTTTTGATTCAGCAGTACTTC.